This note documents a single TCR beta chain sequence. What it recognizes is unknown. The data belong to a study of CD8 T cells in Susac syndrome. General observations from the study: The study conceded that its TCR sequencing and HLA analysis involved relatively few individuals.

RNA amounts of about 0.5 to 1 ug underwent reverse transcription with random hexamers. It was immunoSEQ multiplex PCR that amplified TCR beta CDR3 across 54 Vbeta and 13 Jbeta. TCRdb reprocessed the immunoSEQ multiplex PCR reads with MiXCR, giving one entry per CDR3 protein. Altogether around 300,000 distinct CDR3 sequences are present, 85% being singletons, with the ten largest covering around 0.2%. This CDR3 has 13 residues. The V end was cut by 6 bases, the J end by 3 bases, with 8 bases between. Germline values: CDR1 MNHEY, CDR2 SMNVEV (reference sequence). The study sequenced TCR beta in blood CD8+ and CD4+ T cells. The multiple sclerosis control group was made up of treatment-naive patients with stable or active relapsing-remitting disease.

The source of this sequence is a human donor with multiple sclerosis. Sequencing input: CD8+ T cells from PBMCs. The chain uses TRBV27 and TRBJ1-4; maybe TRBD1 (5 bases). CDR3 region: CASRQAPNEKLFF. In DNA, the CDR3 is TGTGCCAGCAGACAGGCCCCTAATGAAAAACTGTTTTTT.